The 24 T cell receptor beta chains below were found in one sample sequenced in a study of blood T cells in healthy people across ages. A J-beta primer mix and a sample-barcoded 5' primer were used in a second PCR of roughly 6 to 11 cycles. TCRdb re-analysed the 5' RACE reads in MiXCR, keeping a single row per CDR3 protein. The data show about 680,000 distinct CDR3 sequences, roughly 50% seen once. The sample comprised blood. These receptors were obtained from a woman aged 60-70 years in good health.

In its sample, this clonotype was seen many times. The chain recombines TRBV7-2 with TRBJ2-7; 11 bases map to TRBD2. Germline V CDR1 and CDR2: SGHTA, FQGNSA. The trim removed 5 bases at V and 6 bases at J, leaving 6 bases unmatched. This CDR3 has 14 residues. The CDR3 region has the DNA TGTGCCAGCAGCGCACTAGCGGGAGTTAGCGAGCAGTACTTC. Its translation is CASSALAGVSEQYF.

As for this clonotype: A much larger clone differs from this one at a single base, so this may be a read error. This chain joins TRBV20-1 and TRBJ1-1; D possibly corresponds to TRBD1 (5 bases). The CDR3 sequence is 14 residues long. Germline V lookup: CDR1 DFQATT, CDR2 SNEGSKA (reference sequence). Between the trimmed V and J ends, which lost 3 bases and 4 bases, there was a span of 15 bases. CDR3 sequence: CSASPSGVLTEAFF. As DNA, the CDR3 is TGCAGTGCTAGCCCATCGGGGGTACTCACTGAAGCTTTCTTT.

The genes are TRBV20-1 and TRBJ2-5; 12 nucleotides line up with TRBD1. The J call may be wrong; the DNA end is better matched by TRBJ2-7. The CDR3 length is 13 residues. Germline lookup yields CDR1 DFQATT and CDR2 SNEGSKA (reference sequence). The CDR3 nucleotides read TGCAGTAAAGGGACAGGGGGCGGACACGAGCAGTACTTC. It is translated as CSKGTGGGHEQYF.

J is TRBJ2-3 and V is TRBV20-1; 10 bases line up with TRBD2. Germline V lookup: CDR1 DFQATT, CDR2 SNEGSKA (reference sequence). This CDR3 spans 16 amino acids. With V trimmed by 3 bases and J by 0 bases, 6 bases remained unmatched. CDR3 sequence reads: CSARDGTSDSTDTQYF. CDR3 nucleotide sequence: TGCAGTGCTAGGGATGGGACTAGCGATAGCACAGATACGCAGTATTTT.

V gene TRBV6-2 or TRBV6-3 combines with J gene TRBJ2-7, with 11 bases matching TRBD2. The V and J ends lost 6 bases and 0 bases, in that order; junction bases with no gene match: 7. This CDR3 has 16 residues. Looked up from germline, CDR1 is MNHEY and CDR2 is SVGEGT. CDR3 region: CASRRLAGPASYEQYF. CDR3 nucleotide sequence: TGTGCCAGCAGAAGACTAGCGGGACCCGCCTCCTACGAGCAGTACTTC.

This clonotype was observed a handful of times. The chain is built from TRBV7-2 and TRBJ2-5; D uncertain. Germline CDR1 and CDR2: SGHTA and FQGNSA. V shed 5 bases and J shed 5 bases, with 9 bases lying between them. The CDR3 is 12 residues long. This CDR3 is CASSIRLETQYF. The CDR3 DNA reads TGTGCCAGCAGCATCCGACTGGAGACCCAGTACTTC.

The chain links TRBV9 to TRBJ2-4, with 7 bases that match TRBD2. The J call may be in error: the DNA end matches TRBJ2-7 better. The CDR3 covers 14 residues. Germline V CDR1 and CDR2: SGDLS, YYNGEE. For the CDR3, the DNA is TGTGCCAGAGGCGGGGGACCGGGGCCCTACGAGCAGTACTTC. Its translation is CARGGGPGPYEQYF.

V is TRBV12-3 or TRBV12-4 and J is TRBJ2-1, with 7 positions matching TRBD2. With V trimmed by 3 bases and J by 15 bases, 8 bases remained unmatched. The CDR3 is 12 residues long. Written as DNA, the CDR3 is TGTGCCAGCAGTTTCTTGAGGGAGGGCCGGTTCTTC. Its protein product is CASSFLREGRFF.

V gene TRBV6-5 combines with J gene TRBJ2-1, with D possibly TRBD2 on 6 matching bases. V lost 6 bases, J lost 6 bases, and 12 bases lay in between. Per germline, CDR1 MNHEY and CDR2 SVGAGI. The CDR3 has 13 amino acids. Here the CDR3 DNA reads TGTGCCAGCAGGGCAGGGAGGTTCAATGAGCAGTTCTTC. This sequence encodes CASRAGRFNEQFF.

This chain links TRBV28 with TRBJ2-5, with 7 bases fitting TRBD1. The trim removed 6 bases at V and 11 bases at J, leaving 15 bases unmatched. Germline lookup yields CDR1 MDHEN and CDR2 SYDVKM. This CDR3 is 14 amino acids long. CDR3 loop: CASSQAPTGNQQYF. The CDR3 region has the DNA TGTGCCAGCAGCCAGGCCCCGACAGGGAATCAGCAGTACTTC.

The chain combines TRBV29-1 with TRBJ2-2; D is unresolved. V lost 4 bases, J lost 0 bases, and 9 bases lay in between. The germline gives CDR1 SQVTM, CDR2 ANQGSEA. The CDR3 covers 14 residues. The CDR3 protein is CSVGRFANTGELFF. CDR3 nucleotides: TGCAGCGTTGGTAGGTTCGCGAACACCGGGGAGCTGTTTTTT.

The chain recombines TRBV29-1 with TRBJ1-1; the D gene is possibly TRBD1 (6 bases). Germline V CDR1 and CDR2: SQVTM, ANQGSEA. V shed 3 bases and J shed 5 bases, with 16 bases lying between them. The CDR3 is 14 amino acids. The CDR3 sequence is CSVERGARGTEAFF. CDR3 in DNA: TGCAGCGTTGAGCGGGGGGCGCGAGGGACTGAAGCTTTCTTT.

In its sample, this clonotype was seen a few times. The chain employs TRBV7-8 and TRBJ2-7; D is undetermined. There are 14 residues in the CDR3. Trimming removed 3 bases at V and 6 bases at J, with 15 bases between. Germline-derived CDR1 and CDR2 are SGHVS and FQNEAQ. CDR3 nucleotide sequence: TGTGCCAGCAGCTTGCCCTTGTATGAAGGCGAGCAGTACTTC. Translating it yields CASSLPLYEGEQYF. Full variable domain (outside the CDR3, taken from reference TRBV7-8 and TRBJ2-7): GAGVSQSPRYKVAKRGQDVALRCDPISGHVSLFWYQQALGQGPEFLTYFQNEAQLDKSGLPSDRFFAERPEGSVSTLKIQRTQQEDSAVYLCASSLPLYEGEQYFGPGTRLTVT.

In this sample, this clonotype turned up a few times. The CDR3 loop is CSAPRAGGYEQYF. CDR3 nucleotides: TGCAGTGCCCCGCGAGCGGGAGGCTACGAGCAGTACTTC. The rearrangement joins TRBV20-1 to TRBJ2-7, with 9 bases fitting TRBD2. The trim removed 6 bases at V and 3 bases at J, leaving 6 bases unmatched. Germline CDR1 reads DFQATT; CDR2 reads SNEGSKA (reference sequence). The CDR3 spans 13 residues.

The genes are TRBV4-2 and TRBJ1-1; the D gene is possibly TRBD1 (6 bases). Trimming left V 5 bases short and J 1 base short, with 14 bases between. CDR3 length: 15 amino acids. Per the germline V gene, CDR1 is LGHNA and CDR2 is YNFKEQ. The CDR3, as DNA: TGTGCCAGCAGCTCGGGACACACAGGGAACACTGAAGCTTTCTTT. Its protein is CASSSGHTGNTEAFF.

The CDR3 nucleotides are TGCAGTGGCAGAGCCAGTAGGAACACTGAAGCTTTCTTT. This translates into CSGRASRNTEAFF. The chain carries TRBV20-1 and TRBJ1-1; D remains ambiguous. This CDR3 spans 13 amino acids. Germline CDR1 and CDR2: DFQATT and SNEGSKA (reference sequence). V was pared by 7 bases and J by 1 base, with 13 bases between.

The chain joins TRBV27 to TRBJ2-7; D could derive from TRBD1 or TRBD2 (7 bases each). The CDR3 consists of 14 residues. Trimming stripped 9 bases from V and 2 bases from J, with 17 bases between. Germline V gene sequence: CDR1 MNHEY, CDR2 SMNVEV (reference sequence). DNA for the CDR3: TGTGCCAGTGGTGAGCGGGACAGACCCTACGAGCAGTACTTC. As protein: CASGERDRPYEQYF.

The CDR3 DNA reads as TGTGCCAGCAGTAATAGCAATGCGAACACCGGGGAGCTGTTTTTT. The encoded protein is CASSNSNANTGELFF. V gene TRBV27 combines with J gene TRBJ2-2; D not resolved. Per germline, CDR1 MNHEY and CDR2 SMNVEV (reference sequence). The CDR3 consists of 15 residues. Trimming took 5 bases from V and 0 from J, leaving 10 bases between them.

This clonotype was observed a handful of times. J is TRBJ2-3 and V is TRBV5-1, with 8 bases identical to TRBD1. The V segment lost 4 bases and the J segment 3 bases; nucleotides outside the gene matches: 4. This CDR3 spans 14 amino acids. The V gene's germline CDR1 is SGHRS and CDR2 YFSETQ. CDR3: CASSNDRGTDTQYF. The CDR3 coding sequence is TGCGCCAGCAGCAATGACAGGGGAACAGATACGCAGTATTTT. Full variable domain (outside the CDR3, taken from reference TRBV5-1 and TRBJ2-3): KAGVTQTPRYLIKTRGQQVTLSCSPISGHRSVSWYQQTPGQGLQFLFEYFSETQRNKGNFPGRFSGRQFSNSRSEMNVSTLELGDSALYLCASSNDRGTDTQYFGPGTRLTVL.

The V gene is TRBV20-1, the J gene TRBJ2-7; 9 nucleotides agree with TRBD2. The CDR3 is 13 residues long. Germline V CDR1 and CDR2: DFQATT, SNEGSKA (reference sequence). The V segment lost 4 bases and the J segment 7 bases; nucleotides outside the gene matches: 8. The CDR3 sequence: CSATPPAGGEQYF. Written as DNA, the CDR3 is TGCAGTGCTACTCCTCCGGCGGGGGGGGAGCAGTACTTC.

The chain is built from TRBV7-9 and TRBJ2-5; 14 positions agree with TRBD2. J lost 3 bases, V lost 3 bases, and 3 bases had no gene match. Looked up from germline, CDR1 is SEHNR and CDR2 is FQNEAQ (reference sequence). The CDR3 spans 16 residues. CDR3 DNA: TGTGCCAGCAGCTTGACTAGCGGGGGGGTTGAAGAGACCCAGTACTTC. Encoded protein: CASSLTSGGVEETQYF.

The V and J genes are TRBV6-5 and TRBJ2-7, with D hard to call. The CDR3 spans 14 residues. Germline-derived CDR1 and CDR2 are MNHEY and SVGAGI. With 6 bases removed from V and 6 bases from J, the gap between germline ends came to 18 bases. The CDR3 sequence: CASSRSGSAPEQYF. For the CDR3, the DNA is TGTGCCAGCAGCCGTAGTGGGTCAGCACCCGAGCAGTACTTC.

CDR3 sequence (DNA): TGTGCCAGCAACCTAGCGGGACTAGTCACAGAGACCCAGTACTTC. Encoded protein: CASNLAGLVTETQYF. This rearrangement joins TRBV2 to TRBJ2-5, with 9 bases that match TRBD2. V shed 7 bases and J 4 bases; nucleotides not matched to a gene: 10. Germline V gives CDR1 SNHLY, CDR2 FYNNEI. The length of the CDR3 is 15 residues.

The V call is TRBV6-5, the J call TRBJ2-3; 7 bases are shared with TRBD2. The germline V gene encodes CDR1 MNHEY and CDR2 SVGAGI. With V trimmed by 5 bases and J by 5 bases, 10 bases remained unmatched. The CDR3 runs to 15 residues. The CDR3 DNA reads as TGTGCCAGCAGTCGCCGGGACTACGGGGTAGATACGCAGTATTTT. Its protein product is CASSRRDYGVDTQYF.